There are many counts of the clone carrying this T cell receptor (beta chain). Its antigen is unidentified. The data were obtained in a study of regulatory T cells in long-lasting Graves disease. On the study more broadly: Graves' patients with a new diagnosis had received antithyroid drugs under 3 months.

Notes on the study in general: With some 2,500 shared public clonotypes, persistent patients exceeded new patients, who shared around 970. Persistent disease showed a preference for TRBV28, TRBJ1-2 and TRBJ2-5.

Researchers made TCR beta libraries by using iRepertoire HTBI primers and running Arm-PCR on CDR3 regions. MiXCR, run by TCRdb on the multiplex PCR reads, gives a single entry per CDR3 protein. The repertoire consists of approximately 400,000 distinct CDR3 sequences, with about 15% occurring once and the leading ten covering approximately 16%. V lost 6 bases to trimming and J lost 3 bases; unmatched junction nucleotides: 6. The germline gives CDR1 SNHLY, CDR2 FYNNEI. The CDR3 contains 15 residues. Regarding time point: newly diagnosed GD, antithyroid drugs for less than 3 months. After RNA was extracted from PBMCs, the TCR library was made from it. The same specimen was also included in a second study, on T cells in Graves' hyperthyroidism and ophthalmopathy. In that study: Blood also contained most expanded thyroid clonotypes above 0.001.

The sequence came from a woman aged 25 to 45 with Graves disease. The input for sequencing was peripheral blood mononuclear cells (PBMCs), taken at new diagnosis, from a patient treated with antithyroid drugs. The chain joins TRBV2 to TRBJ2-1, with 9 positions matching TRBD1. The chain's CDR3 is CASRKDRGGYNEQFF. The CDR3 region has the DNA TGTGCCAGCAGGAAGGACAGGGGAGGCTACAATGAGCAGTTCTTC. The full variable domain, in which reference TRBV2 and TRBJ2-1 provide the parts outside the CDR3, is EPEVTQTPSHQVTQMGQEVILRCVPISNHLYFYWYRQILGQKVEFLVSFYNNEISEKSEIFDDQFSVERPDGSNFTLKIRSTKLEDSAMYFCASRKDRGGYNEQFFGPGTRLTVL.